The 30 T cell receptor beta chains presented below share a single source sample, sequenced in a study of Graves' ophthalmopathy and Graves' hyperthyroidism. Amplification of TCR beta CDR3 regions used RNA transcripts. First-round RT-PCR employed HTBI primers, with a second-round multiplex PCR after it. TCRdb ran MiXCR on the multiplex PCR reads and lists one entry per CDR3 protein. The repertoire holds about 370,000 distinct CDR3 sequences, about 18% seen once, with 2% to 3% in the top ten. Source material: peripheral blood. The receptor source for this set is an adult woman with stable Graves' hyperthyroidism.

For this clonotype: At one boundary the junction diverges from the germline segment, which might be a read error. V usage is TRBV7-7 and J usage is TRBJ2-5, with D perhaps matching TRBD1 or TRBD2 (5 bases each). This CDR3 comprises 12 residues. The germline CDR1 and CDR2 sequences are SSHAT and FNYEAQ (reference sequence). CDR3 DNA sequence: TGTGCTAGCAGCTTATCCGGGGCCACCCAGTACTTC. The encoded protein is CASSLSGATQYF.

This clonotype was recorded at least ten times. The chain links TRBV2 to TRBJ1-2; D unresolved. Germline assignment: CDR1 SNHLY and CDR2 FYNNEI. There are 12 residues in the CDR3. V shed 3 bases and J shed 8 bases, with 10 bases lying between them. The CDR3 is CASSDYSQGYTF. The CDR3 coding sequence is TGTGCCAGCAGTGATTATTCGCAAGGCTACACCTTC.

V is TRBV27 and J is TRBJ2-2; D possibly matches TRBD1 or TRBD2 (5 bases each). The CDR3 loop spans 17 amino acids. Germline CDR1 and CDR2: MNHEY and SMNVEV (reference sequence). V lost 4 bases and J 4 bases, leaving 19 bases between the germline ends. The CDR3 region is CASSYINPGRSTGELFF. DNA of the CDR3: TGTGCCAGCAGTTACATTAACCCGGGACGTAGCACCGGGGAGCTGTTTTTT.

This clonotype was counted at least ten times. The rearrangement links TRBV10-2 to TRBJ2-7, with 9 bases matching TRBD1. CDR3 size: 15 residues. CDR1 is WSHSY and CDR2 is SAAADI in the germline V gene. The V gene end was trimmed by 0 bases and the J gene end by 5 bases; junction bases not matched to a gene: 5. The CDR3 reads CASSESTDRGHEQYF. CDR3 nucleotide sequence: TGCGCCAGCAGTGAGTCGACGGACAGGGGTCACGAGCAGTACTTC.

This clonotype was picked up many times. This chain uses TRBV6-2 or TRBV6-3 with TRBJ2-7, with 8 bases that match TRBD1. The germline CDR1 and CDR2 sequences are MNHEY and SVGEGT. CDR3 size: 16 residues. Unmatched junction bases numbered 4, after V lost 0 bases and J lost 0 bases. The CDR3 loop reads CASSYSRDRSSYEQYF. The CDR3 coding sequence is TGTGCCAGCAGTTACTCCCGGGACAGGAGCTCCTACGAGCAGTACTTC.

In regard to this clonotype: A read error is possible here, since a much larger clone lies one base away. The chain joins TRBV10-2 to TRBJ2-7; D is unclear. This CDR3 is 12 amino acids long. Germline V CDR1 and CDR2: WSHSY, SAAADI. CDR3 DNA: TGCGCCAGCAGTACAGCCTACTACGATCAGTACTTC. This encodes CASSTAYYDQYF.

This clonotype was seen at least ten times. The rearrangement links TRBV2 to TRBJ2-5; D not certain. Germline V gene sequence: CDR1 SNHLY, CDR2 FYNNEI. The germline V and J ends were trimmed by 4 bases and 3 bases, with 6 bases remaining between them. The CDR3 extends over 12 amino acids. CDR3 bases: TGTGCCAGCAGTGTTCTTAAAGAGACCCAGTACTTC. This codes for CASSVLKETQYF.

This clonotype was seen a few times. This chain connects TRBV19 to TRBJ1-5, with 7 nucleotides matching TRBD1. This CDR3 contains 14 residues. The germline V gene has CDR1 LNHDA and CDR2 SQIVND (reference sequence). Losses at the gene ends were 5 bases for V and 4 bases for J; bases not matched to a gene: 5. In DNA, the CDR3 is TGTGCCAGTAGTCTGGGACAGTTGAATCAGCCCCAGCATTTT. Translation: CASSLGQLNQPQHF.

This clonotype was detected ten times or more. The chain has TRBV6-5 and TRBJ2-7, with TRBD2 matching 13 bases. V dropped 5 bases and J dropped 9; count of bases not matched to a gene: 13. This CDR3 comprises 16 residues. CDR1 and CDR2 from the germline V gene are MNHEY and SVGAGI. DNA of the CDR3: TGTGCCAGCAGTCCCGAACTAGCGGGGGGGGGCTCCGGGCAGTACTTC. Translated, it gives CASSPELAGGGSGQYF.

This clonotype was recorded at least ten times. The chain carries TRBV2 and TRBJ1-2, with D hard to call. The V gene lost 0 bases and the J gene lost 7 bases, with 12 bases spanning the gap. Germline assignment: CDR1 SNHLY and CDR2 FYNNEI. This CDR3 is 14 amino acids long. The CDR3 loop is CASSEAPSYGGYTF. CDR3 sequence (DNA): TGTGCCAGCAGTGAAGCCCCCTCCTACGGTGGCTACACCTTC.

The table lists this clonotype with many counts. The rearrangement links TRBV9 to TRBJ2-7; 7 bases are a match to TRBD2. Germline trimming cut 3 bases from V and 2 bases from J; bases unmatched to any gene: 11. Germline CDR1 is SGDLS and CDR2 is YYNGEE. The CDR3 runs to 16 residues. Here the CDR3 reads CASSEGDGLVAYEQYF. For the CDR3, the DNA is TGTGCCAGCAGCGAAGGAGACGGACTAGTCGCCTACGAGCAGTACTTC.

The table lists this clonotype with a few counts. One junction end does not reproduce the germline sequence, and a read error may be involved. In DNA, the CDR3 is TGTGCCAGCAGCTCGCCCGGGACTAGCGGGAATGGGTCCTACGGGCAGTACTTC. Amino acid sequence: CASSSPGTSGNGSYGQYF. This sequence joins TRBV7-3 and TRBJ2-7, with 13 bases identical to TRBD2. This CDR3 region has 18 residues. Per the germline V gene, CDR1 is SGHTA and CDR2 is FQGTGA.

V and J are TRBV2 and TRBJ1-2; D remains unclear. The V gene's germline CDR1 is SNHLY and CDR2 FYNNEI. This CDR3 contains 11 residues. The V end lost 9 bases, the J end lost 4 bases, and 9 bases lay between the germline ends. The CDR3 region has the DNA TGTGCCAGGAAGGGTATCTATGGCTACACCTTC. It codes for CARKGIYGYTF. Drawing the rest from reference TRBV2 and TRBJ1-2, the complete variable domain is EPEVTQTPSHQVTQMGQEVILRCVPISNHLYFYWYRQILGQKVEFLVSFYNNEISEKSEIFDDQFSVERPDGSNFTLKIRSTKLEDSAMYFCARKGIYGYTFGSGTRLTVV.

This clonotype was seen repeatedly, ten times or more. A much larger clone differs from this one at a single base, so this may be a read error. V is TRBV12-3 or TRBV12-4 and J is TRBJ1-1; perhaps TRBD1 as D (5 bases). CDR3 size: 18 residues. V was trimmed by 6 bases and J by 5 bases, leaving 28 bases between them. The CDR3 sequence is CASSESTGTGKAGTEAFF. The CDR3 DNA reads as TGTGCCAGCAGCGAATCCACCGGGACCGGAAAGGCTGGGACTGAAGCTTTCTTT.

This clonotype has ten or more counts. The V call is TRBV12-3 or TRBV12-4, the J call TRBJ2-2; 10 positions match TRBD1. The trim removed 5 bases at V and 4 bases at J, leaving 10 bases unmatched. This CDR3 spans 17 amino acids. CDR3 DNA sequence: TGTGCCAGCAGTCCATACCCAGGGACAGGGGCCACCGGGGAGCTGTTTTTT. Its translation is CASSPYPGTGATGELFF.

This clonotype was seen at least ten times. The rearrangement links TRBV28 to TRBJ1-5; D perhaps matches TRBD1 (6 bases). The CDR3 has 18 residues. Germline CDR1 is MDHEN and CDR2 is SYDVKM. Trimming stripped 5 bases from V and 1 base from J, with 21 bases between. CDR3 coding DNA: TGTGCCAGCAGTGTGACAGGTGTCAGGATGCGGAGCAATCAGCCCCAGCATTTT. Its translation: CASSVTGVRMRSNQPQHF.

The J gene is TRBJ2-5, the V gene TRBV28; TRBD1 agrees at 10 bases. CDR3 size: 15 residues. Germline trimming cut 5 bases from V and 4 bases from J; bases unmatched to any gene: 7. The V gene's germline CDR1 is MDHEN and CDR2 SYDVKM. CDR3 nucleotides: TGTGCCAGCAGTGACCCCGGGACAGGGGTAGAGACCCAGTACTTC. Encoded protein: CASSDPGTGVETQYF.

This clonotype was counted ten times or more. The genes are TRBV6-2 or TRBV6-3 and TRBJ2-2; weak D call: TRBD2 (5 bases). CDR3 size: 17 residues. CDR1 MNHEY and CDR2 SVGEGT come from the germline V gene. The V end lost 2 bases, the J end lost 0 bases, and 13 bases lay between the germline ends. This CDR3 is CASSYVGGQANTGELFF. In DNA, the CDR3 is TGTGCCAGCAGTTACGTGGGCGGGCAGGCGAACACCGGGGAGCTGTTTTTT.

This clonotype was found many times. V gene TRBV6-1 combines with J gene TRBJ1-2, with 9 bases fitting TRBD1. Germline V lookup: CDR1 MNHNS, CDR2 SASEGT. The CDR3 is 16 amino acids. Unmatched junction bases numbered 9, after V lost 5 bases and J lost 2 bases. This chain's CDR3 is CASSRTGTGTNYGYTF. The CDR3 nucleotides read TGTGCCAGCAGTCGTACCGGGACAGGGACGAACTATGGCTACACCTTC.

There are many counts of this clonotype. The rearrangement links TRBV6-5 to TRBJ1-1; no firm D call. This CDR3 region has 13 residues. CDR1 is MNHEY and CDR2 is SVGAGI in the germline V gene. Trimming shortened V by 6 bases and J by 5 bases, and 13 bases separated the two germline ends. CDR3 DNA: TGTGCCAGCAGCCAGTTCCGGAAAACTGAAGCTTTCTTT. It yields the protein CASSQFRKTEAFF.

In this sample, this clonotype turned up many times. The rearrangement joins TRBV6-1 to TRBJ1-5, with D unresolved. CDR3 length: 13 amino acids. V was cut by 1 base and J by 4 bases, with 5 bases left in between. Germline assignment: CDR1 MNHNS and CDR2 SASEGT. The CDR3 region has the DNA TGTGCCAGCAGTGAAGTGGGAAATCAGCCCCAGCATTTT. It yields the protein CASSEVGNQPQHF.

This clonotype was seen ten or more times. The chain couples TRBV7-2 to TRBJ2-7, with D perhaps being TRBD1 or TRBD2 (5 bases each). The CDR3 spans 17 residues. Trimming removed 5 bases at V and 0 bases at J, with 20 bases between. CDR1 is SGHTA, CDR2 FQGNSA, per germline. The CDR3 spells CASSPSVGAGVSYEQYF. Written as DNA, the CDR3 is TGTGCCAGCAGCCCAAGTGTAGGGGCCGGGGTCTCCTACGAGCAGTACTTC.

This clonotype was seen ten or more times. A read error may account for a junction end that differs from germline. The J gene is TRBJ1-2, the V gene TRBV5-1; 7 nucleotides agree with TRBD1. The CDR3 sequence is 13 residues long. The germline V gene encodes CDR1 SGHRS and CDR2 YFSETQ. The CDR3 protein is CASSLAGWLGQDF. The DNA for the CDR3 is TGCGCCAGCAGCTTGGCCGGGTGGTTAGGACAGGACTTC. The full variable domain, rest sourced from reference TRBV5-1 and TRBJ1-2, is KAGVTQTPRYLIKTRGQQVTLSCSPISGHRSVSWYQQTPGQGLQFLFEYFSETQRNKGNFPGRFSGRQFSNSRSEMNVSTLELGDSALYLCASSLAGWLGQDFGSGTRLTVV.

The chain employs TRBV20-1 and TRBJ2-5, with D possibly being TRBD2 (5 bases). Trimming pared 0 bases from V and 5 bases from J, leaving 19 bases between. This CDR3 has 16 residues. Germline V lookup: CDR1 DFQATT, CDR2 SNEGSKA (reference sequence). Here the CDR3 reads CSARDLVSPGMETQYF. The CDR3 nucleotides are TGCAGTGCTAGAGATCTAGTATCCCCCGGGATGGAGACCCAGTACTTC.

Many counts were recorded for this clonotype. The DNA for the CDR3 is TGTGCCAGCAGCTTTCGTGACAGATTTTCCTACGAGCAGTACTTC. Residues: CASSFRDRFSYEQYF. The genes are TRBV14 and TRBJ2-7; D possibly corresponds to TRBD1 (5 bases). The CDR3 loop spans 15 amino acids. The germline V and J ends were trimmed by 5 bases and 1 base, with 15 bases remaining between them. Germline CDR1 reads SGHDN; CDR2 reads FVKESK. The full variable domain, in which reference TRBV14 and TRBJ2-7 provide the parts outside the CDR3, is EAGVTQFPSHSVIEKGQTVTLRCDPISGHDNLYWYRRVMGKEIKFLLHFVKESKQDESGMPNNRFLAERTGGTYSTLKVQPAELEDSGVYFCASSFRDRFSYEQYFGPGTRLTVT.

This clonotype was seen more than once but under ten times. The chain recombines TRBV5-1 with TRBJ2-7, with 7 bases fitting TRBD1. The CDR3 is made up of 15 amino acids. The trim removed 7 bases at V and 3 bases at J, leaving 13 bases unmatched. From germline, CDR1 is SGHRS and CDR2 YFSETQ. The CDR3 bases are TGCGCCAGCCGCAGCAATGTGGACAGGAGCTACGAGCAGTACTTC. Residues: CASRSNVDRSYEQYF.

In its sample, this clonotype was seen many times. V usage is TRBV15 and J usage is TRBJ2-4; possible D gene TRBD2, 5 bases. The germline V and J ends were trimmed by 1 base and 8 bases, with 27 bases remaining between them. Germline CDR1 and CDR2: LNHNV and YYDKDF (reference sequence). This CDR3 is 19 amino acids long. The CDR3: CATSRVPSWGSGSMDIQYF. The CDR3 nucleotides read TGTGCCACCAGCAGAGTGCCCTCTTGGGGATCGGGGTCAATGGACATTCAGTACTTC.

This clonotype appeared many times. The chain carries TRBV4-1 and TRBJ2-7, with 9 bases matching TRBD1. The CDR3 runs 13 residues. Unmatched junction bases numbered 3, after V lost 4 bases and J lost 5 bases. Looked up from germline, CDR1 is MGHRA and CDR2 is YSYEKL. The CDR3 is CASSPRTGDEQYF. Written as DNA, the CDR3 is TGCGCCAGCAGCCCCAGGACAGGGGACGAGCAGTACTTC.

This clonotype was picked up many times. This chain joins TRBV27 and TRBJ2-2; D may be TRBD2 (5 bases). The germline V gene encodes CDR1 MNHEY and CDR2 SMNVEV (reference sequence). CDR3 length: 15 amino acids. The V and J ends lost 1 base and 8 bases respectively, with 14 bases between them. Written as DNA, the CDR3 is TGTGCCAGCAGTTTATATCCAGGAGGCGTGGGGGAGCTGTTTTTT. Protein product: CASSLYPGGVGELFF.

This clonotype was observed at least ten times. The chain combines TRBV9 with TRBJ2-7; a weak D match, TRBD1 (5 bases). The CDR3 sequence is 15 residues long. V was shortened by 0 bases and J by 3 bases, with 13 bases between the two germline ends. Germline V lookup: CDR1 SGDLS, CDR2 YYNGEE. The CDR3 coding sequence is TGTGCCAGCAGCGTAGAGGTACAAGACAGCTACGAGCAGTACTTC. Protein product: CASSVEVQDSYEQYF. The entire variable domain, with the rest obtained from reference TRBV9 and TRBJ2-7, is as follows: DSGVTQTPKHLITATGQRVTLRCSPRSGDLSVYWYQQSLDQGLQFLIQYYNGEERAKGNILERFSAQQFPDLHSELNLSSLELGDSALYFCASSVEVQDSYEQYFGPGTRLTVT.